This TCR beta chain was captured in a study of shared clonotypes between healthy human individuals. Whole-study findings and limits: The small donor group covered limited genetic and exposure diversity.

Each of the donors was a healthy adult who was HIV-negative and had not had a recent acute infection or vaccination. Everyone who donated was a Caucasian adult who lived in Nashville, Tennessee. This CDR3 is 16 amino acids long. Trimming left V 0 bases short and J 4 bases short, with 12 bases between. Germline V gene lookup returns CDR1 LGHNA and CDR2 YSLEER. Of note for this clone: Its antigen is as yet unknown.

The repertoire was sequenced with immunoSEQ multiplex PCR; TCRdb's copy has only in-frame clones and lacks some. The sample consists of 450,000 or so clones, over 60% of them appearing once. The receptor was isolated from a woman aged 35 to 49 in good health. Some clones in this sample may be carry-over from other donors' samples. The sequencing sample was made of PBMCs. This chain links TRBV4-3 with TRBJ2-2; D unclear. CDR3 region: CASSQDSRVGTGELFF. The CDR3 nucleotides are TGCGCCAGCAGCCAAGATAGCCGGGTGGGCACCGGGGAGCTGTTTTTT.